The 27 T cell receptor beta chains below were found in one sample sequenced in a study of spatial heterogeneity in lung cancer. Each CDR3 protein gets one entry after TCRdb re-called the 5' RACE reads with MiXCR. This table has 20,000 to 25,000 distinct CDR3 sequences, 2.8% appearing once. Notes on the study in general: It was found that expanded intratumoral alpha and beta TCR counts tracked tumor mutation counts.

Sample time point: sample taken at primary tumor resection. Which antigens these TCRs recognize remains unknown. This specimen consisted of lung tumor tissue, obtained at surgery. Source of these receptors: a male donor with early-stage non-small cell lung cancer.

This clonotype has ten or more counts. This chain uses TRBV24-1 with TRBJ1-1; 8 bases line up with TRBD1. Germline assignment: CDR1 KGHDR and CDR2 SFDVKD. V trimming: 5 bases; J trimming: 4 bases; junction bases outside the gene matches: 2. The CDR3 totals 13 residues. CDR3 DNA: TGTGCCACCAGTGGTACAGGGGGCACTGAAGCTTTCTTT. Amino acids: CATSGTGGTEAFF.

This clonotype was observed many times. The chain uses TRBV20-1 and TRBJ2-5; 8 nucleotides align to TRBD2. Germline V gives CDR1 DFQATT, CDR2 SNEGSKA (reference sequence). The J segment lost 5 bases and the V segment lost 4 bases, leaving 6 bases of the junction unmatched. This CDR3 spans 13 amino acids. Here the CDR3 reads CSATTGGRETQYF. The CDR3 DNA follows: TGCAGTGCTACGACGGGAGGGCGGGAGACCCAGTACTTC.

The sample holds many counts of this clonotype. The rearrangement joins TRBV3-1 to TRBJ2-7; the D gene is possibly TRBD1 (6 bases). The V end was cut by 4 bases, the J end by 1 base, with 8 bases between. The CDR3 sequence is 13 residues long. Germline V lookup: CDR1 LGHDT, CDR2 YNNKEL (reference sequence). The DNA for the CDR3 is TGTGCCAGCAGCCTAGGACAGTCCTACGAGCAGTACTTC. Translation gives CASSLGQSYEQYF.

At least ten counts were recorded for this clonotype. This chain connects TRBV29-1 to TRBJ2-5, with a tentative D call TRBD1 (6 bases). V gave up 2 bases and J gave up 4 bases, with 8 bases separating them. Germline-derived CDR1 and CDR2 are SQVTM and ANQGSEA. The CDR3 runs to 12 residues. The CDR3 DNA is TGCAGCGTTGAATTGACAGGAGAGACCCAGTACTTC. Its protein product is CSVELTGETQYF.

This clonotype was recorded many times. V usage is TRBV4-2 and J usage is TRBJ2-1, with D possibly called TRBD1 or TRBD2 (5 bases each). The CDR3 covers 16 residues. V was pared by 0 bases and J by 8 bases, with 17 bases between. Germline loops: CDR1 LGHNA, CDR2 YNFKEQ. The CDR3 loop reads CASSQDRFGGIDEQFF. The CDR3 DNA reads TGTGCCAGCAGCCAAGACAGGTTTGGGGGTATCGATGAGCAGTTCTTC.

This clonotype was recorded at least ten times. This sequence joins TRBV5-1 and TRBJ2-7; D is uncertain. V was trimmed by 3 bases and J by 5 bases, leaving 15 bases between them. Germline CDR1 is SGHRS and CDR2 is YFSETQ. This CDR3 has 14 residues. The CDR3 reads CASSSMIRPHEQYF. Written as DNA, the CDR3 is TGCGCCAGCAGCTCTATGATCCGTCCCCACGAGCAGTACTTC. Combining the CDR3 with reference TRBV5-1 and TRBJ2-7 gives the whole variable domain KAGVTQTPRYLIKTRGQQVTLSCSPISGHRSVSWYQQTPGQGLQFLFEYFSETQRNKGNFPGRFSGRQFSNSRSEMNVSTLELGDSALYLCASSSMIRPHEQYFGPGTRLTVT.

This clonotype showed up many times. This rearrangement joins TRBV5-1 to TRBJ2-1; the match to TRBD2 covers 13 bases. This CDR3 comprises 16 residues. Trimming at V came to 4 bases and at J to 9 bases, leaving 10 bases not matched to a gene. Germline loops: CDR1 SGHRS, CDR2 YFSETQ. The CDR3 DNA is TGCGCCAGCAGCCACGGACTAGCGGGAGCGATAGGTGAGCAGTTCTTC. Protein product: CASSHGLAGAIGEQFF.

This clonotype was counted at least ten times. The rearrangement uses TRBV7-9 and TRBJ2-4; D perhaps matches TRBD2 (5 bases). Germline V gene data show CDR1 as SEHNR and CDR2 as FQNEAQ (reference sequence). This CDR3 comprises 14 residues. Deletions cut 4 bases from V and 2 bases from J, with 9 bases between. The CDR3 DNA reads as TGTGCCAGCAGCTCAACCGGGACCAAAAACATTCAGTACTTC. As protein: CASSSTGTKNIQYF.

Ten or more counts support this clonotype. The chain uses TRBV5-1 and TRBJ2-5; D tentatively fits TRBD1 or TRBD2 (6 bases each). This CDR3 has 18 amino acids. The V end was cut by 6 bases, the J end by 4 bases, with 28 bases between. Germline V gene sequence: CDR1 SGHRS, CDR2 YFSETQ. The CDR3 coding sequence is TGCGCCAGCACCTGGGGGCCCCGAATAGTGGAGGGCAGAGAGACCCAGTACTTC. This gives the protein CASTWGPRIVEGRETQYF.

This clonotype was found many times. The chain combines TRBV20-1 with TRBJ2-3; no reliable D call. This CDR3 spans 14 amino acids. Germline assignment: CDR1 DFQATT and CDR2 SNEGSKA (reference sequence). Trimming took 7 bases from V and 2 from J, leaving 16 bases between them. In nucleotides, the CDR3 is TGCAGTGTTCAACGGCAGCCGGCCACAGATACGCAGTATTTT. Protein product: CSVQRQPATDTQYF.

This clonotype was counted at least ten times. The rearrangement uses TRBV20-1 and TRBJ2-5, with 8 bases lining up with TRBD2. The CDR3 consists of 17 residues. CDR1 DFQATT and CDR2 SNEGSKA come from the germline V gene (reference sequence). J was trimmed by 4 bases and V by 0 bases; bases with no gene match: 13. CDR3 nucleotides: TGCAGTGCTAGAGATTTTCGTCTAGCGGGCGTTTTAGAGACCCAGTACTTC. It codes for CSARDFRLAGVLETQYF.

This clonotype was recorded at least ten times. The genes are TRBV7-2 and TRBJ2-1; D may be TRBD2 (6 bases). V lost 5 bases, J lost 8 bases, and 13 bases lay in between. The V gene's germline CDR1 is SGHTA and CDR2 FQGNSA. The CDR3 loop spans 13 amino acids. CDR3 in amino acids: CASSPAGGHEQFF. Written as DNA, the CDR3 is TGTGCCAGCAGCCCAGCGGGCGGGCATGAGCAGTTCTTC.

This clonotype has a count of ten or more. This chain's CDR3 is CASSQGVTEAFF. The CDR3, as DNA: TGTGCCAGCAGCCAAGGGGTAACTGAAGCTTTCTTT. J is TRBJ1-1 and V is TRBV11-2; a possible D gene is TRBD1 (5 bases). V was shortened by 5 bases and J by 5 bases, with 9 bases between the two germline ends. CDR1 and CDR2 from the germline V gene are SGHAT and FQNNGV. The CDR3 is 12 amino acids.

This clonotype was detected ten times or more. The genes are TRBV5-1 and TRBJ1-2; 11 positions match TRBD1. The germline V gene has CDR1 SGHRS and CDR2 YFSETQ. J lost 7 bases, V lost 4 bases, and 3 bases had no gene match. CDR3 length: 13 residues. The CDR3 sequence: CASSGQGASGYTF. Written as DNA, the CDR3 is TGCGCCAGCAGCGGACAGGGGGCTTCTGGCTACACCTTC.

This clonotype was found many times. This rearrangement joins TRBV29-1 to TRBJ1-1; 8 bases match TRBD1. The germline V gene has CDR1 SQVTM and CDR2 ANQGSEA. This CDR3 has 14 amino acids. The J segment lost 1 base and the V segment lost 3 bases, leaving 4 bases of the junction unmatched. This CDR3 reads CSVDHTGGNTEAFF. CDR3 DNA: TGCAGCGTTGACCACACAGGGGGGAACACTGAAGCTTTCTTT.

This clonotype was recorded at least ten times. The chain employs TRBV18 and TRBJ2-1; TRBD2 matches 11 bases. The CDR3 is 17 amino acids. The germline CDR1 and CDR2 sequences are KGHSH and LQKENI. V was clipped by 8 bases and J by 0 bases; unmatched bases: 9. CDR3 in amino acids: CASEGLAEASSYNEQFF. CDR3 coding DNA: TGTGCCAGCGAGGGACTAGCGGAGGCGAGCTCCTACAATGAGCAGTTCTTC.

The sample holds many counts of this clonotype. V and J are TRBV5-1 and TRBJ2-5; the D call may be TRBD1 or TRBD2 (5 bases each). CDR3 length: 15 amino acids. Germline V gene lookup returns CDR1 SGHRS and CDR2 YFSETQ. Trimming pared 4 bases from V and 5 bases from J, leaving 18 bases between. The CDR3: CASSPRLPGLETQYF. The CDR3 DNA is TGCGCCAGCAGCCCCAGACTACCAGGGCTGGAGACCCAGTACTTC.

This clonotype was detected ten times or more. The missing conserved phenylalanine or tryptophan at the end of this CDR3 makes a read error likely. This rearrangement joins TRBV7-2 to TRBJ2-1, with 7 bases matching TRBD2. Trimming removed 4 bases from V and 6 bases from J; junction bases left unmatched: 9. The CDR3 runs to 15 residues. Per the germline V gene, CDR1 is SGHTA and CDR2 is FQGNSA. DNA for the CDR3: TGTGCCAGCAGCTCCTCTAGCGGTAGTGGCAATGAGCAGTTCTCC. Translation: CASSSSSGSGNEQFS.

This clonotype was detected ten times or more. The chain couples TRBV20-1 to TRBJ2-2, with 15 bases matching TRBD2. In germline, CDR1 is DFQATT, CDR2 SNEGSKA (reference sequence). The CDR3 contains 16 residues. The junction had 11 bases not matched to a gene; V was cut back by 6 bases and J by 9 bases. The CDR3 sequence is CSAAGLAGGPDRELFF. In DNA form, the CDR3 reads TGCAGTGCCGCAGGACTAGCGGGAGGGCCGGATCGGGAGCTGTTTTTT.

This clonotype was seen ten or more times. The chain joins TRBV7-2 to TRBJ1-1; D remains unclear. The CDR3 length is 13 residues. The ends were cut back, 1 base at V and 1 base at J, with 4 bases in the middle. CDR1 is SGHTA and CDR2 is FQGNSA in the germline V gene. CDR3 protein: CASSLVRNTEAFF. CDR3 nucleotides: TGTGCCAGCAGCTTAGTGAGGAACACTGAAGCTTTCTTT.

This clonotype was observed many times. The chain employs TRBV11-2 and TRBJ1-1; D is ambiguous. The length of the CDR3 is 12 residues. The ends were cut back, 0 bases at V and 11 bases at J, with 10 bases in the middle. Germline V gives CDR1 SGHAT, CDR2 FQNNGV. CDR3 coding DNA: TGTGCCAGCAGCTTAGATCGAGCGGCGGCTTTCTTT. This codes for CASSLDRAAAFF.

In its sample, this clonotype was seen many times. The CDR3 bases are TGCGCCAGCAGCTCCACAGGGACCGGGGCCAACGTCCTGACTTTC. Its translation is CASSSTGTGANVLTF. The chain has TRBV5-1 and TRBJ2-6; possible D gene TRBD1, 6 bases. The CDR3 is 15 amino acids. Germline lookup yields CDR1 SGHRS and CDR2 YFSETQ. Trimming took off 3 bases at V and 4 bases at J, with 11 bases between the two ends. Together with reference TRBV5-1 and TRBJ2-6, the CDR3 gives the full variable domain: KAGVTQTPRYLIKTRGQQVTLSCSPISGHRSVSWYQQTPGQGLQFLFEYFSETQRNKGNFPGRFSGRQFSNSRSEMNVSTLELGDSALYLCASSSTGTGANVLTFGAGSRLTVL.

This clonotype was seen at least ten times. The chain employs TRBV7-2 and TRBJ2-2; 9 bases match TRBD2. The length of the CDR3 is 16 residues. Trimming cost V 5 bases and J 4 bases; bases outside gene matches: 8. Per the germline V gene, CDR1 is SGHTA and CDR2 is FQGNSA. CDR3 amino acids: CASSISGSIVTGELFF. In DNA form, the CDR3 reads TGTGCCAGCAGCATTAGCGGGAGCATTGTCACCGGGGAGCTGTTTTTT. Looking up the rest from reference TRBV7-2 and TRBJ2-2 gives the full variable domain: GAGVSQSPSNKVTEKGKDVELRCDPISGHTALYWYRQSLGQGLEFLIYFQGNSAPDKSGLPSDRFSAERTGGSVSTLTIQRTQQEDSAVYLCASSISGSIVTGELFFGEGSRLTVL.

This clonotype was counted at least ten times. The rearrangement links TRBV6-6 to TRBJ1-6, with a weak D call TRBD1 (5 bases). The length of the CDR3 is 15 residues. Germline values: CDR1 MNHNY, CDR2 SVGAGI (reference sequence). Trimming removed 5 bases at V and 2 bases at J, with 10 bases between. The CDR3 region is CASSHQTAYNSPLHF. The DNA of the CDR3 is TGTGCCAGCAGTCACCAGACAGCCTATAATTCACCCCTCCACTTT.

Many counts were recorded for this clonotype. The rearrangement uses TRBV7-8 and TRBJ1-1; no firm D call. CDR1 and CDR2 (germline): SGHVS, FQNEAQ. This CDR3 has 12 residues. V was shortened by 5 bases and J by 3 bases, with 7 bases between the two germline ends. CDR3 residues: CASSPEYTEAFF. The CDR3 DNA follows: TGTGCCAGCAGCCCTGAGTACACTGAAGCTTTCTTT.

This clonotype occurred many times. The DNA of the CDR3 is TGTGCCAGCAGCCAACTCAGGGGTGGCAATCAGCCCCAGCATTTT. This codes for CASSQLRGGNQPQHF. The chain couples TRBV7-8 to TRBJ1-5; tentatively, D is TRBD1 (6 bases). Trimming removed 5 bases at V and 2 bases at J, with 13 bases between. Germline assignment: CDR1 SGHVS and CDR2 FQNEAQ. This CDR3 has 15 residues.

The table lists this clonotype with many counts. V is TRBV4-1 and J is TRBJ2-1; D remains unclear. V shed 4 bases and J shed 8 bases, with 18 bases lying between them. This CDR3 spans 15 amino acids. CDR1 MGHRA and CDR2 YSYEKL come from the germline V gene. The CDR3 nucleotides are TGCGCCAGCAGCCTCACCCGGCCCGGTATCTATGAGCAGTTCTTC. Its translation: CASSLTRPGIYEQFF.